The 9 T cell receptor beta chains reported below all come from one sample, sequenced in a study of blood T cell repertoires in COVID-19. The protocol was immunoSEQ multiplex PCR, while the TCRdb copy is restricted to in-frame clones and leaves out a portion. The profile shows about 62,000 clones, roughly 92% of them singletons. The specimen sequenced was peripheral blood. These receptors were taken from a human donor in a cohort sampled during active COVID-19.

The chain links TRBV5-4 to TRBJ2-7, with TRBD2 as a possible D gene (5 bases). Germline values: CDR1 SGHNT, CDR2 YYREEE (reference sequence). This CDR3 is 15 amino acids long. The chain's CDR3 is CATQSAGLFSYEQYF. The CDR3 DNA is TGTGCAACCCAGTCGGCAGGACTTTTCTCCTACGAGCAGTACTTC.

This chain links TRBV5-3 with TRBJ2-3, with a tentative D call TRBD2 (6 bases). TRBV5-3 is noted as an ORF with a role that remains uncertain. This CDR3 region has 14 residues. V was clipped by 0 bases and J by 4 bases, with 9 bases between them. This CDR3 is CARSLDCGADTQYF. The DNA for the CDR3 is TGTGCCAGAAGCTTGGACTGCGGGGCAGATACGCAGTATTTT.

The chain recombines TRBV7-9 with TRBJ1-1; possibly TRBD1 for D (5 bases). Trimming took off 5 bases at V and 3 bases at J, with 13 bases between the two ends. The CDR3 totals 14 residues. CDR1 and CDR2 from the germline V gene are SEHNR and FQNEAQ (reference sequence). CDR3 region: CASSADTTDTEAFF. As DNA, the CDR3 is TGTGCCAGCAGCGCGGACACAACGGACACTGAAGCTTTCTTT.

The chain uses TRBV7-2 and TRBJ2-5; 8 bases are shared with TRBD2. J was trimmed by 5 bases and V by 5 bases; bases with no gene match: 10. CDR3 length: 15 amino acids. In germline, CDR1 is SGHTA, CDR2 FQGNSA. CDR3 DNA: TGTGCCAGCAGCGTCCAAGCGGGGGCGGGGGAGACCCAGTACTTC. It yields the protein CASSVQAGAGETQYF.

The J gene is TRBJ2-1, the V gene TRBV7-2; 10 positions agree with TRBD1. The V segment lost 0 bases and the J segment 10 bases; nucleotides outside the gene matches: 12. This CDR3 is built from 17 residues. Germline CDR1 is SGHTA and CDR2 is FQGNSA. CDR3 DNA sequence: TGTGCCAGCAGCTTAGCTTCCGACAGGGGGCTTGGTGGGGAGCAGTTCTTC. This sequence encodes CASSLASDRGLGGEQFF.

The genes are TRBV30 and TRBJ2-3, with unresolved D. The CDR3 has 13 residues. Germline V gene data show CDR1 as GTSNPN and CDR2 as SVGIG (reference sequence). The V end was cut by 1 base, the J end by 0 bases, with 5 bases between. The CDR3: CAWSGASTDTQYF. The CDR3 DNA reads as TGTGCCTGGAGTGGGGCAAGCACAGATACGCAGTATTTT.

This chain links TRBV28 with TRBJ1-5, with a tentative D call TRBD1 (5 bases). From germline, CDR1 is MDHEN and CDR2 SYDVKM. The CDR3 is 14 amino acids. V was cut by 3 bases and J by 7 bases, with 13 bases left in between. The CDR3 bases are TGTGCCAGCAGTTTGTTTAGGGGTGGACAGCCCCAGCATTTT. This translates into CASSLFRGGQPQHF.

CDR3 bases: TGTGCCAGCAGTGAAGTAACAGGATGGTTCTTC. It codes for CASSEVTGWFF. The chain couples TRBV6-1 to TRBJ2-1, with D maybe TRBD1 (5 bases). This CDR3 spans 11 amino acids. The V and J ends lost 1 base and 15 bases respectively, with 10 bases between them. Germline values: CDR1 MNHNS, CDR2 SASEGT.

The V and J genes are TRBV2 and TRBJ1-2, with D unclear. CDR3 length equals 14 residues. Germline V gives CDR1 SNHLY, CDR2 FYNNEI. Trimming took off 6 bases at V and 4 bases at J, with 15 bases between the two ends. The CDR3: CASRPSAHGYGYTF. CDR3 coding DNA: TGTGCCAGCAGGCCCTCTGCGCATGGCTATGGCTACACCTTC.